The rows below give T cell receptor beta chains drawn from one sample of a study of T-cell reconstitution after alpha-beta-depleted transplantation in children. TCRdb passed the PCR reads through MiXCR, listing each CDR3 protein once. The table includes approximately 1,000,000 distinct CDR3 sequences, roughly 29% detected once. Sequencing used PBMCs, mostly from graft donor cells, obtained 360 days after TCRalphabeta/CD19-depleted stem cell transplant. The origin of the receptors is a boy less than two years old who had a stem cell transplant for SCID, so the T cells may come from the graft donor. CDR3s include the opening cysteine and the closing phenylalanine or tryptophan. The D gene is left open where the match is weak. Clone size is stated in some rows and not others, as once, few, many or a class when expanded.

CDR3 DNA	CDR3 protein	clone size	J gene	D gene	V gene
TGTGCCATCAAGGGCTATGGGGTACGAGACGAGCAGTTCTTC	CAIKGYGVRDEQFF	-	TRBJ2-1	-	TRBV10-3
TGCAGTGCTACCCTAGACCTACCCTACGAGCAGTACTTC	CSATLDLPYEQYF	-	TRBJ2-7	-	TRBV20-1
TGCGCCAGCAGCTTAGGGACCGTCGAATCACCCCTCCACTTT	CASSLGTVESPLHF	many	TRBJ1-6	-	TRBV5-1
TGTGCCAGCAGTGGAAGGGGGTCCCTCACAGATACGCAGTATTTT	CASSGRGSLTDTQYF	-	TRBJ2-3	-	TRBV9
TGTGCCAGCAGCTTACAGGAGACCTCCTACACCTTC	CASSLQETSYTF	-	TRBJ1-2	-	TRBV11-2
TGTGCCAGCAGCGCGCGACCTCCTGGGACAGGGGGGGGCACAGATACGCAGTATTTT	CASSARPPGTGGGTDTQYF	-	TRBJ2-3	TRBD1	TRBV12-3/TRBV12-4
TGCAGTGCTCCGGACTCGGGAAGGAACACTGAAGCTTTCTTT	CSAPDSGRNTEAFF	few	TRBJ1-1	-	TRBV20-1
TGCAGTGCTAGTTACCGCGGGGTAAGACAGTCCTACGAGCAGTACTTC	CSASYRGVRQSYEQYF	few	TRBJ2-7	-	TRBV20-1
TGTGCCAGCTCTACGGACGTTGAAGCTTTCTTT	CASSTDVEAFF	-	TRBJ1-1	-	TRBV18
TGTGCCAGCAGTTTCGGGCTGGGCACTACCTACGAGCAGTACTTC	CASSFGLGTTYEQYF	few	TRBJ2-7	-	TRBV12-3/TRBV12-4
TGCGCCAGCAGCCCACAGGGGAGGGTTGGGACCGGGGAGCTGTTTTTT	CASSPQGRVGTGELFF	many	TRBJ2-2	-	TRBV4-1
TGTGCCACCAGCCCAGCCCAAGAGACCCAGTACTTC	CATSPAQETQYF	-	TRBJ2-5	-	TRBV15
TGTGCCAGCAGCCCTCTTTGGGGGGCCCGAATCACAGATACGCAGTATTTT	CASSPLWGARITDTQYF	few	TRBJ2-3	-	TRBV6-1
TGTGCCAGCATGGGCCGGAACCAAGAGACCCAGTACTTC	CASMGRNQETQYF	-	TRBJ2-5	-	TRBV27
TGTGCCAGCAGCGCTACCGGGACTAGTAAAGTCGATGAGCAGTTCTTC	CASSATGTSKVDEQFF	-	TRBJ2-1	TRBD2	TRBV5-6
TGTGCCAGCAGGGCGGACGGACGATACGAGCAGTACTTC	CASRADGRYEQYF	few	TRBJ2-7	-	TRBV2
TGCGCCAGCAGCCAAGGGACAGGGAATGAGCAGTACTTC	CASSQGTGNEQYF	-	TRBJ2-7	TRBD1	TRBV4-3
TGTGCCAGCAGTCTAAGGGACAGGGTAAACACTGAAGCTTTCTTT	CASSLRDRVNTEAFF	many	TRBJ1-1	TRBD1	TRBV12-3/TRBV12-4
TGTGCCAGCAGCTTGTCCGGTCAGTTCAACACTGAAGCTTTCTTT	CASSLSGQFNTEAFF	-	TRBJ1-1	-	TRBV5-5
TGCGCCAGCAGCTCGCTAGGCCGACAAGAGACCCAGTACTTC	CASSSLGRQETQYF	-	TRBJ2-5	-	TRBV5-1
TGTGCCACCAGCAGAGATTCCCACCGAGACAGAACCTACGAGCAGTACTTC	CATSRDSHRDRTYEQYF	-	TRBJ2-7	-	TRBV15
TGTGCCAGCAGTGAAGGGAGGACACCCCTAGCCAAAAACATTCAGTACTTC	CASSEGRTPLAKNIQYF	-	TRBJ2-4	-	TRBV25-1
TGTGCCAGCAGGGAAGGGACGACCCAGTACTTC	CASREGTTQYF	-	TRBJ2-5	-	TRBV3-1
TGTGCCAGCAGCCCTTCAAGGGCAGGGCGAACCTACAATGAGCAGTTCTTC	CASSPSRAGRTYNEQFF	-	TRBJ2-1	-	TRBV14
TGTGCCACCAGCAGAGCGCAGGGAGGCACAGATACGCAGTATTTT	CATSRAQGGTDTQYF	-	TRBJ2-3	-	TRBV15
TGTGCCAGCAGGCCCCGGTTAGATGCAGATACGCAGTATTTT	CASRPRLDADTQYF	-	TRBJ2-3	-	TRBV12-3/TRBV12-4
TGTGCCAGCAGCTTGGGCCCCAGATGGGCCTACGAGCAGTACTTC	CASSLGPRWAYEQYF	few	TRBJ2-7	-	TRBV5-5
TGTGCCAGCAGCCCTACCCGCGAGGGTGCAGATACGCAGTATTTT	CASSPTREGADTQYF	-	TRBJ2-3	-	TRBV7-3
TGTGCCAGCAGCCAGCAGGAGACCTATGGCTACACCTTC	CASSQQETYGYTF	many	TRBJ1-2	-	TRBV5-6
TGTGCCAGCAGTTACCTCCTTTTTGGTGGGGGGGAGACCCAGTACTTC	CASSYLLFGGGETQYF	few	TRBJ2-5	-	TRBV6-5
TGTGCCACCGCCGGGACAGGGCAAGGCGAGCAGTACTTC	CATAGTGQGEQYF	many	TRBJ2-7	TRBD1	TRBV10-3
TGCAGCGTTGAGCCGGGGGCGGGATTT	CSVEPGAGF	-	TRBJ1-1	-	TRBV29-1
TGCAGCGTCACGTGGGGCCCCCTTGAAGCTTTCTTT	CSVTWGPLEAFF	few	TRBJ1-1	-	TRBV29-1
TGCAGTGCTTCCGACCAAACGCGGGATGCCCAGTACTTC	CSASDQTRDAQYF	-	TRBJ2-5	-	TRBV20-1
TGTGCCAGCAGCCCTCTGGCTCAGCCCCAGCATTTT	CASSPLAQPQHF	-	TRBJ1-5	-	TRBV12-3/TRBV12-4
TGTGCCAGCAGTTTCGGGGCGGGGGTAGATACGCAGTATTTT	CASSFGAGVDTQYF	-	TRBJ2-3	TRBD2	TRBV27
TGTGCCAGCAGCTTAAATCCATCCGGGGAGCTGTTTTTT	CASSLNPSGELFF	once	TRBJ2-2	-	TRBV7-3
TGTGCCAGCAGCGTAGATCCCGGGACTAGCGGGGGGAATGAGCAGTTCTTC	CASSVDPGTSGGNEQFF	-	TRBJ2-1	TRBD2	TRBV9
TGCAGTGCTAGGGAATTCTACACTGAAGCTTTCTTT	CSAREFYTEAFF	-	TRBJ1-1	-	TRBV20-1
TGTGCCAGCAGTTTAACCCCCTCGGCTGCAGCTGGGGCCAACGTCCTGACTTTC	CASSLTPSAAAGANVLTF	-	TRBJ2-6	-	TRBV27
TGTGCCAGCAGCAAGCTCGGGGGCACAGATACGCAGTATTTT	CASSKLGGTDTQYF	few	TRBJ2-3	-	TRBV7-9
TGTGCCAGCAGTTTGGAGGGGGGTGACTATGGCTACACCTTC	CASSLEGGDYGYTF	few	TRBJ1-2	-	TRBV12-3/TRBV12-4
TGTGCCACCAGTGTTGACGGCTATGGGCCCCAGCATTTT	CATSVDGYGPQHF	-	TRBJ1-5	-	TRBV24-1
TGCAGTGCTAGAATCCCGGGACTAGCGGGGGCGCTCCTGGGCACCGGGGAGCTGTTTTTT	CSARIPGLAGALLGTGELFF	few	TRBJ2-2	TRBD2	TRBV20-1